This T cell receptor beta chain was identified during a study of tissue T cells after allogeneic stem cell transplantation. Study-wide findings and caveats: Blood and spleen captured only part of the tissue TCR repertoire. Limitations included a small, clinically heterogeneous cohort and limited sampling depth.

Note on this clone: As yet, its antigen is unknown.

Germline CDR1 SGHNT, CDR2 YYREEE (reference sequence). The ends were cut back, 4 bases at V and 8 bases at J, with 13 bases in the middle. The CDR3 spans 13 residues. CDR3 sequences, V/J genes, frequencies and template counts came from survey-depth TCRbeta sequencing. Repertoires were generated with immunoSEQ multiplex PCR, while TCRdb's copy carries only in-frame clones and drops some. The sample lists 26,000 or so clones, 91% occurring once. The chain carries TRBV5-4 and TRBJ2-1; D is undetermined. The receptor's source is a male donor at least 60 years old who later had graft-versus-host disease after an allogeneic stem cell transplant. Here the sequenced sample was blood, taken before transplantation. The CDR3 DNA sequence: TGTGCCAGCAGCGCGCCGGGTGCAGATGAGCAGTTCTTC. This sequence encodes CASSAPGADEQFF.